Listed below are T cell receptor beta chains from one sample, sequenced in a study of blood T cell repertoires in COVID-19. The data were produced by immunoSEQ multiplex PCR, yet TCRdb's version contains in-frame clones alone and is incomplete. The sample holds over 70,000 clones, more than 60% seen once. Sequencing was done on a sample of peripheral blood. The source is an elderly woman with active or convalescent COVID-19. Both conserved end residues are part of each CDR3. D genes are given only for firm matches. Clone size is stated in some rows and not others, as once, few, many or a class when expanded.

>.|TRBV19|TRBJ2-5|.
TGTGCCAGTAGCCCTGGGGGGGCATTACAAGAGACCCAGTACTTC
CASSPGGALQETQYF
>.|TRBV29-1|TRBJ2-5|TRBD2
TGCAGCTTAGGACTAGCGGATAAAGAGACCCAGTACTTC
CSLGLADKETQYF
>.|TRBV28|TRBJ2-7|.
TGTGCCAGCAGTTTGTCTAGCGAGACCTACGAGCAGTACTTC
CASSLSSETYEQYF
>.|TRBV4-3|TRBJ2-2|TRBD1
TGCGCCAGCAGCCAAGGCTTAGGGACAGGGGCGTTTTTT
CASSQGLGTGAFF
>.|TRBV30|TRBJ1-5|.
TGTGCCTGGGCTCGGGGGGCGGATAGCAATCAGCCCCAGCATTTT
CAWARGADSNQPQHF
>few|TRBV28|TRBJ1-1|.
TGTGCCAGCAGTTGGGGGTTTGATGAGGGAGGGACTGAAGCTTTCTTT
CASSWGFDEGGTEAFF
>.|TRBV7-2|TRBJ1-6|.
TGTGCCAGCAGCTTAAACAGGGTTTCACCCCTCCACTTT
CASSLNRVSPLHF
>.|TRBV14|TRBJ1-6|.
TGTGCCAGCAGCCAAGCCCCAAATTCACCCCTCCACTTT
CASSQAPNSPLHF
>.|TRBV6-1|TRBJ2-1|TRBD2
TGTGCCAGCAGTGCGCGTGGGGGACTAGCGGCGTACAATGAGCAGTTCTTC
CASSARGGLAAYNEQFF
>few|TRBV27|TRBJ2-1|.
TGTGCCAGCAGACTAAGGGGCAGGTCCACTACCTCTCAGTTCTTC
CASRLRGRSTTSQFF
>.|TRBV29-1|TRBJ2-4|TRBD1
TGCAGCGCCGGACAGGGCATGTACATTCAGTACTTC
CSAGQGMYIQYF
>.|TRBV7-9|TRBJ2-7|.
TGTGCCAGCGCACCTGGCCAGGGGAGCTCCTACGAGCAGTACTTC
CASAPGQGSSYEQYF
>.|TRBV4-1|TRBJ1-2|TRBD1
TGCGCCAGCAGCCGGGGGGGACAGGGCGACTATGGCTACACCTTC
CASSRGGQGDYGYTF
>.|TRBV5-8|TRBJ1-2|.
TGTGCCACAGACAGCCGGGGGTATGGCTACACCTTC
CATDSRGYGYTF
>.|TRBV3-1/TRBV3-2|TRBJ2-1|.
TGTGCCAGCAGCCAAGAACGGGTTCGGAACTACAATGAGCAGTTCTTC
CASSQERVRNYNEQFF
>.|TRBV7-8|TRBJ1-1|TRBD1
TGTGCCAGCAGCTTATCCCGGACAGGGCGGTTGGCTGAAGCTTTCTTT
CASSLSRTGRLAEAFF
>.|TRBV7-2|TRBJ2-7|.
TGTGCCAGCAGCTTAGATGCGTCGAGCTCCTACGAGCAGTACTTC
CASSLDASSSYEQYF
>.|TRBV6-5|TRBJ2-7|.
TGTGCCAGCTCAGAGGGTTACGAGCAGTACTTC
CASSEGYEQYF
>few|TRBV7-2|TRBJ2-5|TRBD2
TGTGCCAGCAGCTTCCTTCGGACTAGCGGTGAGACCCAGTACTTC
CASSFLRTSGETQYF